What follows is one TCR beta chain and its context. This sample was included in a study of OX40 agonist ivuxolimab in advanced cancers. TCRdb's copy holds only in-frame clones and misses some; the assay was immunoSEQ multiplex PCR. The sample lists tens of thousands of clones, about nine tenths occurring once. Germline V gene data show CDR1 as WNHNN and CDR2 as SYGVQD (reference sequence). With 6 bases removed from V and 2 bases from J, the gap between germline ends came to 22 bases. This CDR3 has 17 residues. Specimen: CD4+ or CD8+ T cells sorted from blood, collected in a trial of the OX40 agonist ivuxolimab. The J gene is TRBJ2-5, the V gene TRBV10-1; D is perhaps TRBD2 (5 bases). The receptor was derived from an adult with an advanced solid tumor such as melanoma, head and neck, liver or kidney cancer. The CDR3 DNA is TGCGCCAGCAGCTTCCGGATACCCCCCTGCGGGCAAGAGACCCAGTACTTC. The encoded protein is CASSFRIPPCGQETQYF.